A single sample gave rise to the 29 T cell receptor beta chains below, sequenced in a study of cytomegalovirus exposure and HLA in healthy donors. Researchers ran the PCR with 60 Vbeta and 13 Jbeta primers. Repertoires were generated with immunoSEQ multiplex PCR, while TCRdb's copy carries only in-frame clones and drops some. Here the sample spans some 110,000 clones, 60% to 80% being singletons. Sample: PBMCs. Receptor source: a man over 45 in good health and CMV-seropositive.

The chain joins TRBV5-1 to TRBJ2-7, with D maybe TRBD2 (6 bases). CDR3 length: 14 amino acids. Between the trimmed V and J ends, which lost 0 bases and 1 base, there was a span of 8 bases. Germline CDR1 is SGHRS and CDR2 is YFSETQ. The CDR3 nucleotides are TGCGCCAGCAGCTTGGGGGCGGGGTCCTACGAGCAGTACTTC. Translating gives CASSLGAGSYEQYF.

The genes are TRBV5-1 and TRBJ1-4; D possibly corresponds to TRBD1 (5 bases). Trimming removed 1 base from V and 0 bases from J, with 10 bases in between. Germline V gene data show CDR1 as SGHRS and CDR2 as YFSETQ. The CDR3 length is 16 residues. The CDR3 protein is CASSLLIGATNEKLFF. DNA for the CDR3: TGCGCCAGCAGCTTGTTGATAGGGGCAACTAATGAAAAACTGTTTTTT.

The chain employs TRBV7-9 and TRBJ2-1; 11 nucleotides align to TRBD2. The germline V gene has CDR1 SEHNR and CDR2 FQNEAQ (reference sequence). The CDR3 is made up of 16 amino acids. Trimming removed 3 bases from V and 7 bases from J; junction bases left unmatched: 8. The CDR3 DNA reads TGTGCCAGCAGCTTGGTAGCGGGAGGGTTTGGTAATGAGCAGTTCTTC. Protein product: CASSLVAGGFGNEQFF.

The CDR3 region has the DNA TGTGCCAGCAGCTTAGCGGGCGGGCGGCGCCGGGACACCGGGGAGCTGTTTTTT. Its translation: CASSLAGGRRRDTGELFF. The chain couples TRBV7-8 to TRBJ2-2; a possible D gene is TRBD2 (5 bases). This CDR3 region has 18 residues. Germline loops: CDR1 SGHVS, CDR2 FQNEAQ. The germline V and J ends were trimmed by 0 bases and 3 bases, with 17 bases remaining between them.

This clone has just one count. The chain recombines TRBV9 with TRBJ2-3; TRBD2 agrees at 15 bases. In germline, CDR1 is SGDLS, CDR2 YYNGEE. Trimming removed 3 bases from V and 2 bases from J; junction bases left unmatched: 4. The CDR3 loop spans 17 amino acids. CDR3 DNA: TGTGCCAGCAGCGCCGGACTAGCGGGAGGGTCCACAGATACGCAGTATTTT. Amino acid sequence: CASSAGLAGGSTDTQYF.

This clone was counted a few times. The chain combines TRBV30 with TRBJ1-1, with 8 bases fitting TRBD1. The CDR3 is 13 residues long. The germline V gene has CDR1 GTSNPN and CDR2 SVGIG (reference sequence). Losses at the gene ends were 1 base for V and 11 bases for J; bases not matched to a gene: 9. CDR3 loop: CAWSGRTGYVAFF. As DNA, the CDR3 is TGTGCCTGGAGTGGTCGGACAGGGTATGTGGCTTTCTTT.

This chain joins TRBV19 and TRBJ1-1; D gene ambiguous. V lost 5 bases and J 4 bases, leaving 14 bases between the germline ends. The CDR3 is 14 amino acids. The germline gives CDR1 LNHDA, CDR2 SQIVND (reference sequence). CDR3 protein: CASSDFRYGTEAFF. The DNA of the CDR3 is TGTGCCAGTAGTGACTTTAGGTATGGCACTGAAGCTTTCTTT. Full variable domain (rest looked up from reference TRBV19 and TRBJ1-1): DGGITQSPKYLFRKEGQNVTLSCEQNLNHDAMYWYRQDPGQGLRLIYYSQIVNDFQKGDIAEGYSVSREKKESFPLTVTSAQKNPTAFYLCASSDFRYGTEAFFGQGTRLTVV.

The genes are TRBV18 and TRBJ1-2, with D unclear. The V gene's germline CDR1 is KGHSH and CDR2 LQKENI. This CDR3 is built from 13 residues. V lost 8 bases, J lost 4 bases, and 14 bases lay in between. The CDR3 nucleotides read TGTGCCAGCGCCGACGGGATTCCCTATGGCTACACCTTC. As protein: CASADGIPYGYTF.

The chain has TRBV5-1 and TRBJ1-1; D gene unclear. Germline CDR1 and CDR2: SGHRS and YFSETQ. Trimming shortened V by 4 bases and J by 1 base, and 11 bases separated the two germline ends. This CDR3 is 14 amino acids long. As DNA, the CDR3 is TGCGCCAGCAGCCCCCTTGAGCAGAACACTGAAGCTTTCTTT. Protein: CASSPLEQNTEAFF.

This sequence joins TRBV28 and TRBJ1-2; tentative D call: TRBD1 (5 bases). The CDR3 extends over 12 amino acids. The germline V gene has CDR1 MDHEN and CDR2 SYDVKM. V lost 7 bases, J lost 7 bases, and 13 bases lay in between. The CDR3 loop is CASNGGLSGYTF. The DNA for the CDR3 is TGTGCCAGCAACGGGGGACTCTCTGGCTACACCTTC.

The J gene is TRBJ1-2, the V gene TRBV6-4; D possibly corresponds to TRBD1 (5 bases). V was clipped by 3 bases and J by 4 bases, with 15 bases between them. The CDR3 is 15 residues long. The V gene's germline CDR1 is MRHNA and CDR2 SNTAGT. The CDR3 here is CASSDQGTIPYGYTF. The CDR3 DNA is TGTGCCAGCAGTGATCAGGGCACAATCCCCTATGGCTACACCTTC.

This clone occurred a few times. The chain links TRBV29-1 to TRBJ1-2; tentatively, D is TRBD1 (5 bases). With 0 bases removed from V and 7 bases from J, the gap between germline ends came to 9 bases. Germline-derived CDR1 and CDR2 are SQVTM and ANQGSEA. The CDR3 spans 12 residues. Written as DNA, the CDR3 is TGCAGCGTTGAAGATCGGGGGGTTGGCTACACCTTC. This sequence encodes CSVEDRGVGYTF.

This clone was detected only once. The CDR3 region has the DNA TGCGCCAGCAGCGCGGGACAGGGGGGCAACACCGGGGAGCTGTTTTTT. This translates into CASSAGQGGNTGELFF. This chain connects TRBV10-1 to TRBJ2-2; 11 bases are a match to TRBD1. CDR1 is WNHNN and CDR2 is SYGVQD in the germline V gene (reference sequence). This CDR3 has 16 amino acids. V was pared by 6 bases and J by 2 bases, with 5 bases of the junction left unmatched.

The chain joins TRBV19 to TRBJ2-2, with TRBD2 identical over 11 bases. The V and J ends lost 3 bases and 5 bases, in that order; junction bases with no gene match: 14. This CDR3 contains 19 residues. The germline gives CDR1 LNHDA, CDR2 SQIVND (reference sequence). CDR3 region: CASSMGSSGGFILTGELFF. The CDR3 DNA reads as TGTGCCAGTAGTATGGGCTCTAGCGGGGGGTTCATACTGACCGGGGAGCTGTTTTTT.

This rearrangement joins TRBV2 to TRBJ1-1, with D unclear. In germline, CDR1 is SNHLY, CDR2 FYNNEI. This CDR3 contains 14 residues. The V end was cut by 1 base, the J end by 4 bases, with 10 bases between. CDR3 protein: CASSEGGPGTEAFF. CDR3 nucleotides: TGTGCCAGCAGTGAAGGTGGTCCGGGCACTGAAGCTTTCTTT.

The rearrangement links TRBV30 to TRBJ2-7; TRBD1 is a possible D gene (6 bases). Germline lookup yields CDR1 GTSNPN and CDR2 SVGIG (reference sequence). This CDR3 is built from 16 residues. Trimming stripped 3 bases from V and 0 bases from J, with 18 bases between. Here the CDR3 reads CAWSPRDNRFSYEQYF. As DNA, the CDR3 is TGTGCCTGGAGCCCACGGGACAACCGTTTCTCCTACGAGCAGTACTTC. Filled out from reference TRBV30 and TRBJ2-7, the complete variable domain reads SQTIHQWPATLVQPVGSPLSLECTVEGTSNPNLYWYRQAAGRGLQLLFYSVGIGQISSEVPQNLSASRPQDRQFILSSKKLLLSDSGFYLCAWSPRDNRFSYEQYFGPGTRLTVT.

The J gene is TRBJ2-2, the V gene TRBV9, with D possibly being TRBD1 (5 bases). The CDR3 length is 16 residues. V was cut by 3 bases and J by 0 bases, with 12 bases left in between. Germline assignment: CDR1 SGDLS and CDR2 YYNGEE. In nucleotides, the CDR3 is TGTGCCAGCAGCGCGACAGCGTTCGCGAACACCGGGGAGCTGTTTTTT. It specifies CASSATAFANTGELFF.

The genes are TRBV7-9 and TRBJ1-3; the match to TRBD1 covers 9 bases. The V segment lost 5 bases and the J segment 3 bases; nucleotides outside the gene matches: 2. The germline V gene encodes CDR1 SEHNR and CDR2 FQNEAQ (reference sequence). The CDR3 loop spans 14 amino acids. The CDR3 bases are TGTGCCAGCAGCCCGGACAGGGGTGGAAACACCATATATTTT. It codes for CASSPDRGGNTIYF.

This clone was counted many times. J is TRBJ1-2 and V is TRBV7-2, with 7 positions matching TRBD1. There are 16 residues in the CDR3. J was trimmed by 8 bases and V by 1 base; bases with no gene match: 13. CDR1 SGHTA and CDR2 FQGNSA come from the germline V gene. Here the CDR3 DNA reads TGTGCCAGCAGCTTAGTGGGGACAGATTCTAAAATGGGCTACACCTTC. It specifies CASSLVGTDSKMGYTF.

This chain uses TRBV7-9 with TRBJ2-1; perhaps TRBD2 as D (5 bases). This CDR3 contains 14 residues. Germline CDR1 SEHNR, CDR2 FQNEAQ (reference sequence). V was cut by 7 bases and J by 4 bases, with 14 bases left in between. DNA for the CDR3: TGTGCCAGCACCAGGACTGGGAGTTACAATGAGCAGTTCTTC. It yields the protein CASTRTGSYNEQFF. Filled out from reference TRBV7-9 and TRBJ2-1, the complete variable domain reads DTGVSQNPRHKITKRGQNVTFRCDPISEHNRLYWYRQTLGQGPEFLTYFQNEAQLEKSRLLSDRFSAERPKGSFSTLEIQRTEQGDSAMYLCASTRTGSYNEQFFGPGTRLTVL.

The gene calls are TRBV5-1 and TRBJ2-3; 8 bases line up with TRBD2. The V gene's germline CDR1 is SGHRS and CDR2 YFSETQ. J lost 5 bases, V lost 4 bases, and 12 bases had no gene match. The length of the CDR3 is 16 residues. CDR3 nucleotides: TGCGCCAGCAGCACGGGGTCGGGGGGGGCGCAAGATACGCAGTATTTT. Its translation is CASSTGSGGAQDTQYF.

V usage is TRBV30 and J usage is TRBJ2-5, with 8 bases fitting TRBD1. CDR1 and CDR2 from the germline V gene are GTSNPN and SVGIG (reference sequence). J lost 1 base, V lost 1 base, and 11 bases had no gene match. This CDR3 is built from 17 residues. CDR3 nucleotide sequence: TGTGCCTGGAGTGCTACCGGACAGGGAGGAAGCCAAGAGACCCAGTACTTC. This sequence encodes CAWSATGQGGSQETQYF. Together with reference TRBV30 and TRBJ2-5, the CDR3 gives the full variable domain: SQTIHQWPATLVQPVGSPLSLECTVEGTSNPNLYWYRQAAGRGLQLLFYSVGIGQISSEVPQNLSASRPQDRQFILSSKKLLLSDSGFYLCAWSATGQGGSQETQYFGPGTRLLVL.

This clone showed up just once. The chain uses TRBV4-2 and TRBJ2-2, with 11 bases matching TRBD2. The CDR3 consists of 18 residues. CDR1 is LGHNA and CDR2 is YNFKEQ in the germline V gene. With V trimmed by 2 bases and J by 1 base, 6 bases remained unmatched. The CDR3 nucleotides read TGTGCCAGCAGCCAACGCCTTCTAGCGGGAGGGAACACCGGGGAGCTGTTTTTT. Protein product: CASSQRLLAGGNTGELFF.

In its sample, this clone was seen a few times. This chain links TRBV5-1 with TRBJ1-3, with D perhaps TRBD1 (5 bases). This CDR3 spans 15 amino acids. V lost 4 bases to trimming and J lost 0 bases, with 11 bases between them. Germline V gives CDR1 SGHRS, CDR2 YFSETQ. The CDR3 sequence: CASSLQVSSGNTIYF. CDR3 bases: TGCGCCAGCAGCCTACAGGTATCCTCTGGAAACACCATATATTTT.

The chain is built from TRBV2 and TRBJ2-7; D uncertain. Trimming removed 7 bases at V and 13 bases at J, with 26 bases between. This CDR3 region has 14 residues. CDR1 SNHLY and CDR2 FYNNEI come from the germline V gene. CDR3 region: CASTNAEAATSNYF. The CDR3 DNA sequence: TGTGCCAGCACAAACGCAGAGGCCGCTACGAGCAACTACTTC.

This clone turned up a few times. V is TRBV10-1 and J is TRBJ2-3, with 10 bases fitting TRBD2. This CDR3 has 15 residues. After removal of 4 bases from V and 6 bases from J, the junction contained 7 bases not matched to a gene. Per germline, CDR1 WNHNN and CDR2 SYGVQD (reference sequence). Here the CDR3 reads CASSGLAGDRDTQYF. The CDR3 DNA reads TGCGCCAGCAGTGGGCTAGCGGGAGATCGTGATACGCAGTATTTT.

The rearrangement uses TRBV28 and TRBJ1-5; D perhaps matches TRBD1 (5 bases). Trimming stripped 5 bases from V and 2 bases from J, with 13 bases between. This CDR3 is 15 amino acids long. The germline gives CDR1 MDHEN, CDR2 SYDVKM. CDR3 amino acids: CASSPMGGGNQPQHF. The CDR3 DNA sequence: TGTGCCAGCAGTCCCATGGGGGGTGGCAATCAGCCCCAGCATTTT.

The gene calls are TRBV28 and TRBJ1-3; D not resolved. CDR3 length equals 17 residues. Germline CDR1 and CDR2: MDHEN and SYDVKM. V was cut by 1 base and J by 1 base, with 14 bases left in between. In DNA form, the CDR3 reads TGTGCCAGCAGTTTATCCTTGGCTCTAGATTCTGGAAACACCATATATTTT. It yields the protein CASSLSLALDSGNTIYF.

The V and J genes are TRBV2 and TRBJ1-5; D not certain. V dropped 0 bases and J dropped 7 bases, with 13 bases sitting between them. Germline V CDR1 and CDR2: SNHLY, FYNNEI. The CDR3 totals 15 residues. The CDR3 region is CASSEALGGRQPQHF. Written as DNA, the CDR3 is TGTGCCAGCAGTGAAGCGCTTGGCGGTAGGCAGCCCCAGCATTTT.